This TCR beta chain was documented in a study of chemoradiotherapy in HPV16-positive cancers. Study-wide findings and caveats: Non-HPV-specific T cells did not expand in tumors during treatment, whereas candidate HPV-specific clones and E7-related motifs did. HPV-responsive T-cell expansion during chemoradiotherapy was linked to improved recurrence-free survival in HPV16-positive patients.

On this clone: Its matching antigen is unknown.

Some clones are missing from TCRdb's copy, which holds only in-frame ones; the method was immunoSEQ multiplex PCR. The sample lists roughly 13,000 clones, 69% occurring once. Germline values: CDR1 MNHNS, CDR2 SASEGT. The CDR3 loop spans 14 amino acids. This TCR was sampled from a human donor with HPV-associated anogenital cancer. Sampling was conducted from a patient who underwent chemoradiotherapy. The chain recombines TRBV6-1 with TRBJ1-1; no firm D call. The CDR3 here is CAVGGVNMNTEAFF. The DNA of the CDR3 is TGTGCGGTGGGTGGGGTGAACATGAACACTGAAGCTTTCTTT.